This entry concerns a single T cell receptor (beta chain). The sample belongs to a study of blood T cell repertoires in COVID-19. Under the authors' procedure: Amplifying reference gene primers gave estimates of nucleated cell counts. Generated by immunoSEQ multiplex PCR, the TCRdb table keeps only in-frame clones and is missing some. The V and J calls and clone size were taken over from that table, and D and trimming were inferred from the DNA. Here the sample spans fewer than 450,000 clones, 85% to 90% being singletons. V lost 1 base, J lost 4 bases, and 26 bases lay in between. Germline V gene lookup returns CDR1 SGDLS and CDR2 YYNGEE. CDR3 length equals 19 residues.

The specimen sequenced was PBMCs or T cells enriched from blood (not recorded which). This TCR was recovered from a woman younger than 35 who had recovered from COVID-19. This chain uses TRBV9 with TRBJ1-2, with D unclear. CDR3 region: CASSVRQVSSMKFCYGYTF. DNA for the CDR3: TGTGCCAGCAGCGTAAGGCAGGTAAGTTCTATGAAGTTTTGCTATGGCTACACCTTC.